One and the same sample provided the 19 T cell receptor beta chains below, sequenced in a study of regulatory T cells in long-lasting Graves disease. Time point defined: newly diagnosed GD, antithyroid drugs for less than 3 months. Extracted PBMC RNA gave rise to the TCR library. Libraries of TCR beta came from iRepertoire HTBI primers plus Arm-PCR of CDR3 regions. TCRdb re-derived calls from the multiplex PCR reads in MiXCR, one entry per CDR3 protein. The sample yields 500,000 or so distinct CDR3 sequences, 12% to 15% seen once. These data also featured in a second study, about T cells in Graves' hyperthyroidism and ophthalmopathy.

Source: peripheral blood mononuclear cells (PBMCs), taken at new diagnosis, from a patient treated with antithyroid drugs. These receptors were taken from a woman in her fifties or sixties with Graves disease.

In this sample, this clonotype turned up many times. J is TRBJ2-5 and V is TRBV24-1; 12 bases map to TRBD2. The CDR3 contains 15 residues. The V and J ends lost 11 bases and 5 bases, in that order; junction bases with no gene match: 11. CDR1 and CDR2 (germline): KGHDR, SFDVKD. This CDR3 reads CANESRLAGVETQYF. In DNA, the CDR3 is TGTGCCAACGAAAGCCGACTAGCGGGAGTTGAGACCCAGTACTTC.

This clonotype has a count of ten or more. J is TRBJ2-3 and V is TRBV2; D possibly corresponds to TRBD2 (5 bases). The germline V and J ends were trimmed by 4 bases and 2 bases, with 13 bases remaining between them. CDR1 and CDR2 from the germline V gene are SNHLY and FYNNEI. The CDR3 runs to 15 residues. This CDR3 reads CASSVEGTDTDTQYF. The CDR3 nucleotides read TGTGCCAGCAGTGTCGAGGGCACAGACACAGATACGCAGTATTTT.

This clonotype was detected many times. V and J are TRBV20-1 and TRBJ2-7; TRBD2 matches at 9 bases. CDR1 DFQATT and CDR2 SNEGSKA come from the germline V gene (reference sequence). This CDR3 region has 14 residues. Losses at the gene ends were 1 base for V and 2 bases for J; bases not matched to a gene: 3. CDR3 amino acids: CSARAWTSAYEQYF. In DNA, the CDR3 is TGCAGTGCTAGAGCCTGGACTAGCGCCTACGAGCAGTACTTC.

The chain has TRBV9 and TRBJ1-3; no firm D call. With 0 bases removed from V and 6 bases from J, the gap between germline ends came to 4 bases. CDR1 and CDR2 (germline): SGDLS, YYNGEE. The CDR3 extends over 12 amino acids. Here the CDR3 DNA reads TGTGCCAGCAGCGTAGACGAAAACACCATATATTTT. Residues: CASSVDENTIYF.

CDR3 loop: CASSYSTGGGGAFF. For the CDR3, the DNA is TGTGCCAGCAGTTACTCGACAGGGGGCGGTGGGGCTTTCTTT. This chain joins TRBV6-2 or TRBV6-3 and TRBJ1-1; 10 bases map to TRBD1. CDR1 MNHEY and CDR2 SVGEGT come from the germline V gene. The CDR3 is 14 amino acids. The ends lost 0 bases at V and 11 bases at J; junction bases unmatched: 6.

This clonotype was recorded many times. This rearrangement joins TRBV5-1 to TRBJ2-1; D might be TRBD2 (5 bases). Trimming removed 4 bases from V and 1 base from J, with 15 bases in between. This CDR3 spans 16 amino acids. CDR1 SGHRS and CDR2 YFSETQ come from the germline V gene. The CDR3 is CASSGVGGGSYNEQFF. The CDR3 nucleotides are TGCGCCAGCAGCGGCGTCGGTGGCGGGTCCTACAATGAGCAGTTCTTC.

Turning to this clonotype: One base away lies a much larger clone, so this may be a sequencing read error. A read error is likely, as this CDR3 ends without the conserved phenylalanine or tryptophan. The chain employs TRBV7-2 and TRBJ2-7; 7 nucleotides line up with TRBD2. The germline V gene has CDR1 SGHTA and CDR2 FQGNSA. J was trimmed by 0 bases and V by 5 bases; bases with no gene match: 10. There are 16 residues in the CDR3. The DNA of the CDR3 is TGTGCCAGCAGCCCTTCCCTAGCGGCCCTCTCCTACGAGCAGTACTCC. It yields the protein CASSPSLAALSYEQYS.

This clonotype has at least ten counts. The chain combines TRBV19 with TRBJ1-1, with a weak D call TRBD1 (6 bases). V was pared by 7 bases and J by 1 base, with 16 bases between. From germline, CDR1 is LNHDA and CDR2 SQIVND (reference sequence). The CDR3 is 15 residues long. Here the CDR3 reads CASIMGGDRNTEAFF. CDR3 bases: TGTGCCAGTATAATGGGGGGCGACCGGAACACTGAAGCTTTCTTT.

The chain employs TRBV4-1 and TRBJ2-1; 10 nucleotides agree with TRBD2. In germline, CDR1 is MGHRA, CDR2 YSYEKL. V was pared by 0 bases and J by 9 bases, with 8 bases of the junction left unmatched. The CDR3 length is 16 residues. This CDR3 is CASSQEGAGGPSEQFF. For the CDR3, the DNA is TGCGCCAGCAGCCAAGAAGGAGCGGGAGGGCCCAGTGAGCAGTTCTTC.

CDR3 bases: TGTGCCAGCAGCGTCAGTGCGTCCGGGGAGCTGTTTTTT. Its protein is CASSVSASGELFF. The chain has TRBV9 and TRBJ2-2; D ambiguous. The ends were cut back, 2 bases at V and 6 bases at J, with 8 bases in the middle. This CDR3 spans 13 amino acids. Germline CDR1 reads SGDLS; CDR2 reads YYNGEE.

This clonotype has a count of ten or more. The chain carries TRBV10-1 and TRBJ2-7; maybe TRBD2 (5 bases). The V gene's germline CDR1 is WNHNN and CDR2 SYGVQD (reference sequence). V lost 4 bases and J 4 bases, leaving 17 bases between the germline ends. The CDR3 consists of 15 residues. CDR3: CASSGDVDGIYEQYF. CDR3 bases: TGCGCCAGCAGTGGAGATGTCGACGGGATATACGAGCAGTACTTC.

This clonotype was observed many times. This chain joins TRBV6-1 and TRBJ1-5; 7 bases map to TRBD1. The V and J ends lost 6 bases and 1 base, in that order; junction bases with no gene match: 3. Germline values: CDR1 MNHNS, CDR2 SASEGT. This CDR3 has 14 amino acids. The CDR3: CASRQGLSNQPQHF. In DNA, the CDR3 is TGTGCCAGCAGACAGGGGTTGAGCAATCAGCCCCAGCATTTT.

This clonotype was recorded at least ten times. V and J are TRBV12-3 or TRBV12-4 and TRBJ2-2; 11 nucleotides agree with TRBD2. Unmatched junction bases numbered 5, after V lost 3 bases and J lost 2 bases. The CDR3 contains 17 residues. CDR3 nucleotide sequence: TGTGCCAGCAGTTTGTCTAGCGGGAGGTCCAACACCGGGGAGCTGTTTTTT. Residues: CASSLSSGRSNTGELFF.

This clonotype turned up a few times. The chain links TRBV7-8 to TRBJ1-5; D is unclear. The CDR3 covers 12 residues. CDR1 is SGHVS, CDR2 FQNEAQ, per germline. V dropped 2 bases and J dropped 5 bases, with 4 bases sitting between them. CDR3: CASSLTDQPQHF. CDR3 bases: TGTGCCAGCAGCTTAACGGATCAGCCCCAGCATTTT.

This clonotype was seen many times. V gene TRBV5-6 combines with J gene TRBJ2-7, with TRBD2 matching over 8 bases. The V and J ends lost 6 bases and 2 bases, in that order; junction bases with no gene match: 13. Germline V CDR1 and CDR2: SGHDT, YYEEEE. This CDR3 is 16 amino acids long. CDR3 sequence reads: CASTGGGWDGAYEQYF. The CDR3 bases are TGTGCCAGCACCGGCGGGGGGTGGGATGGGGCCTACGAGCAGTACTTC.

There are a few counts of this clonotype. The chain couples TRBV11-2 to TRBJ2-7; 9 nucleotides align to TRBD1. J lost 2 bases, V lost 1 base, and 6 bases had no gene match. Per germline, CDR1 SGHAT and CDR2 FQNNGV. The CDR3 runs to 16 residues. The CDR3 sequence: CASSLGGGTGTYEQYF. CDR3 in DNA: TGTGCCAGCAGCTTAGGGGGGGGGACAGGGACCTACGAGCAGTACTTC.

Ten or more counts support this clonotype. The V and J genes are TRBV5-1 and TRBJ1-3; D call uncertain. CDR3 size: 14 residues. The V and J ends lost 4 bases and 7 bases respectively, with 15 bases between them. Germline loops: CDR1 SGHRS, CDR2 YFSETQ. CDR3 in amino acids: CASSLGRWANTIYF. As DNA, the CDR3 is TGCGCCAGCAGCCTAGGCAGGTGGGCGAACACCATATATTTT.

This clonotype was observed at least ten times. The gene calls are TRBV2 and TRBJ2-1; no clear D. CDR1 is SNHLY, CDR2 FYNNEI, per germline. The ends were cut back, 3 bases at V and 6 bases at J, with 12 bases in the middle. This CDR3 is 14 amino acids long. CDR3 bases: TGTGCCAGCAGTGACGGCAGGTCCCCCAATGAGCAGTTCTTC. It encodes CASSDGRSPNEQFF.

This clonotype has at least ten counts. This chain links TRBV11-2 with TRBJ2-3; D is uncertain. The CDR3 is 14 amino acids. Between the trimmed V and J ends, which lost 4 bases and 4 bases, there was a span of 12 bases. Germline V CDR1 and CDR2: SGHAT, FQNNGV. CDR3 amino acids: CASSSSAGADTQYF. CDR3 coding DNA: TGTGCCAGCAGCTCCTCGGCTGGGGCAGATACGCAGTATTTT. Together with reference TRBV11-2 and TRBJ2-3, the CDR3 gives the full variable domain: EAGVAQSPRYKIIEKRQSVAFWCNPISGHATLYWYQQILGQGPKLLIQFQNNGVVDDSQLPKDRFSAERLKGVDSTLKIQPAKLEDSAVYLCASSSSAGADTQYFGPGTRLTVL.